This entry lists 29 T cell receptor beta chains sequenced from one sample in a study of shared clonotypes between healthy human individuals. Method: immunoSEQ multiplex PCR; TCRdb's copy keeps in-frame clones and lacks some. Of about 960,000 clones listed, 76% are singletons. What was sequenced was memory CD4+ T cells sorted from blood. Subset here: CD45RA-negative fraction. These receptors were collected from a man younger than 30 in good health.

The V call is TRBV9, the J call TRBJ2-5; TRBD2 aligns across 8 bases. Germline V gene sequence: CDR1 SGDLS, CDR2 YYNGEE. This CDR3 has 15 amino acids. V lost 4 bases and J lost 1; bases outside the gene matches: 6. The CDR3 nucleotides read TGTGCCAGCAGCACCCTAAGCGGGGGCCAAGAGACCCAGTACTTC. Its translation: CASSTLSGGQETQYF.

This chain joins TRBV6-5 and TRBJ1-6; D is uncertain. This CDR3 is 13 amino acids long. V lost 4 bases, J lost 11 bases, and 12 bases lay in between. The V gene's germline CDR1 is MNHEY and CDR2 SVGAGI. In DNA form, the CDR3 reads TGTGCCAGCAGTTCCGGGAGGCACGCACCCCTCCACTTT. Protein: CASSSGRHAPLHF.

This clone came up once. This rearrangement joins TRBV4-3 to TRBJ2-2, with a possible D match to TRBD2 (6 bases). This CDR3 has 15 residues. Deletions cut 1 base from V and 7 bases from J, with 13 bases between. Germline CDR1 and CDR2: LGHNA and YSLEER. For the CDR3, the DNA is TGCGCCAGCAGCCAAGTCTGGGGAGGCGGCGGGGAGCTGTTTTTT. This codes for CASSQVWGGGGELFF.

CDR3 DNA: TGTGCCAGCAGTTTACTAACTAGCGGGAGACTCACCGAGCAGTACTTC. It specifies CASSLLTSGRLTEQYF. This chain links TRBV28 with TRBJ2-7; 11 nucleotides align to TRBD2. Trimming removed 2 bases from V and 6 bases from J; junction bases left unmatched: 9. CDR3 length: 16 residues. Germline V gene lookup returns CDR1 MDHEN and CDR2 SYDVKM.

The chain recombines TRBV18 with TRBJ2-2; 8 bases line up with TRBD2. The CDR3 loop spans 15 amino acids. Germline CDR1 reads KGHSH; CDR2 reads LQKENI. Germline trimming cut 3 bases from V and 9 bases from J; bases unmatched to any gene: 9. The CDR3 coding sequence is TGTGCCAGCTCACCTGCCAGCGGGAGCTTTCGGGAGCTGTTTTTT. This sequence encodes CASSPASGSFRELFF.

This CDR3 is CASRSRGAGSGNTIYF. CDR3 DNA: TGTGCCAGCAGGTCGCGGGGGGCAGGCTCTGGAAACACCATATATTTT. The V call is TRBV28, the J call TRBJ1-3; D may be TRBD1 (6 bases). V was clipped by 6 bases and J by 0 bases, with 15 bases between them. The CDR3 is made up of 16 amino acids. Germline CDR1 reads MDHEN; CDR2 reads SYDVKM.

This clone came up once. J is TRBJ1-2 and V is TRBV29-1; D call uncertain. Trimming took 1 base from V and 5 from J, leaving 11 bases between them. The CDR3 extends over 13 amino acids. Germline-derived CDR1 and CDR2 are SQVTM and ANQGSEA. The CDR3 sequence: CSVEVSWRYGYTF. CDR3 nucleotides: TGCAGCGTTGAAGTCAGCTGGAGGTATGGCTACACCTTC.

The V gene is TRBV27, the J gene TRBJ2-1, with D unresolved. Germline loops: CDR1 MNHEY, CDR2 SMNVEV (reference sequence). Trimming cost V 6 bases and J 0 bases, with 18 bases left between them. The CDR3 totals 17 residues. In nucleotides, the CDR3 is TGTGCCAGCAGACCGGCCGGTGGGGTCATCTCCTACAATGAGCAGTTCTTC. The encoded protein is CASRPAGGVISYNEQFF.

This clone appeared a single time. Other DNA sequences in this specimen translate into the identical CDR3. The rearrangement joins TRBV5-1 to TRBJ1-2; D is unclear. The CDR3 contains 12 residues. The ends were cut back, 0 bases at V and 8 bases at J, with 8 bases in the middle. Germline CDR1 is SGHRS and CDR2 is YFSETQ. CDR3 residues: CASSLEGYGYTF. In nucleotides, the CDR3 is TGCGCCAGCAGCTTGGAAGGTTACGGCTACACCTTC.

The V and J genes are TRBV30 and TRBJ2-3; maybe TRBD2 (6 bases). Germline values: CDR1 GTSNPN, CDR2 SVGIG (reference sequence). This CDR3 is 15 amino acids long. Trimming took 4 bases from V and 2 from J, leaving 16 bases between them. The CDR3 DNA is TGTGCCTGGACCTTAGCGGTACGCGCCACAGATACGCAGTATTTT. It codes for CAWTLAVRATDTQYF.

J is TRBJ1-2 and V is TRBV7-2, with a weak D call TRBD1 (5 bases). Germline CDR1 is SGHTA and CDR2 is FQGNSA. The length of the CDR3 is 14 residues. V lost 3 bases and J lost 9, with 17 bases in between. The CDR3 is CASSLTAGQGSYTF. The CDR3, as DNA: TGTGCCAGCAGCTTGACAGCGGGTCAGGGTAGCTACACCTTC.

V and J are TRBV4-2 and TRBJ2-3; no clear D. V gave up 1 base and J gave up 2 bases, with 7 bases separating them. In germline, CDR1 is LGHNA, CDR2 YNFKEQ. The CDR3 contains 14 residues. CDR3 sequence reads: CASSQVGPTDTQYF. CDR3 nucleotides: TGTGCCAGCAGCCAAGTCGGTCCCACAGATACGCAGTATTTT.

This clone showed up just once. The chain has TRBV6-7 and TRBJ2-2, with 12 bases identical to TRBD1. TRBV6-7 is noted as an ORF with a role that remains uncertain. This CDR3 region has 19 residues. Trimming removed 1 base from V and 7 bases from J; junction bases left unmatched: 13. CDR3 amino acids: CASSYYVRDRGRWNGELFF. In nucleotides, the CDR3 is TGTGCCAGCAGTTACTATGTCCGGGACAGGGGGCGTTGGAACGGGGAGCTGTTTTTT.

The rearrangement uses TRBV14 and TRBJ2-1; 8 positions match TRBD1. With 4 bases clipped from V and 4 bases from J, the junction kept 6 bases outside the gene matches. This CDR3 contains 15 residues. Germline V gene data show CDR1 as SGHDN and CDR2 as FVKESK. The CDR3 here is CASSRTGGRYNEQFF. CDR3 coding DNA: TGTGCCAGCAGCCGAACAGGGGGTCGGTACAATGAGCAGTTCTTC.

This clone was picked up many times. The J gene is TRBJ1-2, the V gene TRBV7-2, with D tentatively TRBD1 (6 bases). Looked up from germline, CDR1 is SGHTA and CDR2 is FQGNSA. V was clipped by 3 bases and J by 12 bases, with 17 bases between them. The CDR3 has 13 amino acids. The DNA of the CDR3 is TGTGCCAGCAGCTTCCGGGACACCCGAAGGAACACCTTC. Translation: CASSFRDTRRNTF. The complete variable domain, with remaining parts taken from reference TRBV7-2 and TRBJ1-2, reads GAGVSQSPSNKVTEKGKDVELRCDPISGHTALYWYRQSLGQGLEFLIYFQGNSAPDKSGLPSDRFSAERTGGSVSTLTIQRTQQEDSAVYLCASSFRDTRRNTFGSGTRLTVV.

About this clone itself: Other DNA sequences in this specimen translate into the identical CDR3. The rearrangement links TRBV5-6 to TRBJ1-5; unclear D gene. Trimming removed 4 bases at V and 3 bases at J, with 8 bases between. Germline values: CDR1 SGHDT, CDR2 YYEEEE. CDR3 size: 13 residues. In DNA form, the CDR3 reads TGTGCCAGCAGCCTAGGGCCCAATCAGCCCCAGCATTTT. This encodes CASSLGPNQPQHF.

This chain uses TRBV7-2 with TRBJ2-7; perhaps TRBD1 as D (6 bases). The CDR3 extends over 14 amino acids. Trimming pared 2 bases from V and 0 bases from J, leaving 8 bases between. Germline V CDR1 and CDR2: SGHTA, FQGNSA. For the CDR3, the DNA is TGTGCCAGCAGCTTAAGACAGGTCTCCTACGAGCAGTACTTC. This sequence encodes CASSLRQVSYEQYF.

As for this clone: Within the sample, other DNA sequences also encode this same CDR3. The rearrangement joins TRBV6-5 to TRBJ1-1, with unresolved D. The ends were cut back, 6 bases at V and 1 base at J, with 9 bases in the middle. Germline CDR1 is MNHEY and CDR2 is SVGAGI. The CDR3 runs to 13 residues. CDR3 in amino acids: CASSLIGNTEAFF. In DNA, the CDR3 is TGTGCCAGCAGCCTTATTGGGAACACTGAAGCTTTCTTT.

The rearrangement links TRBV28 to TRBJ1-2; D gene uncertain. This CDR3 contains 13 residues. Trimming removed 5 bases at V and 1 base at J, with 8 bases between. CDR1 MDHEN and CDR2 SYDVKM come from the germline V gene. CDR3 bases: TGTGCCAGCAGTGGGTCGTTTAACTATGGCTACACCTTC. It encodes CASSGSFNYGYTF.

The chain joins TRBV11-2 to TRBJ2-3; D is uncertain. The CDR3 totals 13 residues. Germline CDR1 reads SGHAT; CDR2 reads FQNNGV. With 0 bases removed from V and 7 bases from J, the gap between germline ends came to 8 bases. The CDR3 nucleotides read TGTGCCAGCAGCTTAGATGGGCCCAATACGCAGTATTTT. Encoded protein: CASSLDGPNTQYF.

This chain uses TRBV10-3 with TRBJ2-3; D may be TRBD1 or TRBD2 (6 bases each). This CDR3 contains 14 residues. CDR1 ENHRY and CDR2 SYGVKD come from the germline V gene. V was trimmed by 8 bases and J by 5 bases, leaving 17 bases between them. The CDR3 here is CAIGARGAKDTQYF. CDR3 bases: TGTGCCATCGGCGCTAGGGGGGCCAAAGATACGCAGTATTTT.

This clone has only one observation. The CDR3 here is CAITVGGATQYF. The DNA of the CDR3 is TGTGCCATCACTGTAGGAGGAGCTACGCAGTATTTT. The genes are TRBV10-3 and TRBJ2-3; D is perhaps TRBD2 (5 bases). The CDR3 loop spans 12 amino acids. Looked up from germline, CDR1 is ENHRY and CDR2 is SYGVKD. Trimming cost V 7 bases and J 8 bases, with 13 bases left between them.

The DNA of the CDR3 is TGCGCCAGCAGCGATTCGGGGGGAAGCTCCTACAATGAGCAGTTCTTC. Translation: CASSDSGGSSYNEQFF. The rearrangement joins TRBV5-1 to TRBJ2-1; 7 bases fit TRBD2. Trimming cost V 4 bases and J 0 bases; bases outside gene matches: 7. CDR1 SGHRS and CDR2 YFSETQ come from the germline V gene. The CDR3 spans 16 residues.

This sequence joins TRBV29-1 and TRBJ2-3; TRBD1 aligns across 8 bases. CDR1 is SQVTM and CDR2 is ANQGSEA in the germline V gene. The CDR3 is 15 residues long. The ends lost 6 bases at V and 2 bases at J; junction bases unmatched: 10. DNA of the CDR3: TGCAGCGTGGTGGGACAGGTTGCACTCACAGATACGCAGTATTTT. Its translation is CSVVGQVALTDTQYF.

The V call is TRBV7-6, the J call TRBJ2-3, with 11 bases matching TRBD2. Trimming took 5 bases from V and 6 from J; bases not matched to a gene: 7. Germline V gene lookup returns CDR1 SGHVS and CDR2 FNYEAQ. The CDR3 is made up of 15 amino acids. CDR3 loop: CASSRPGLAGDTQYF. CDR3 in DNA: TGTGCCAGCAGCCGGCCTGGACTAGCGGGTGATACGCAGTATTTT.

This sequence joins TRBV15 and TRBJ1-2; D might be TRBD1 (6 bases). Germline V gene sequence: CDR1 LNHNV, CDR2 YYDKDF (reference sequence). CDR3 size: 16 residues. The V end lost 1 base, the J end lost 6 bases, and 18 bases lay between the germline ends. The CDR3 DNA follows: TGTGCCACCAGCAGAGCAATCGCCAGGGGCTCTGATGGCTACACCTTC. Its translation: CATSRAIARGSDGYTF. Filled out from reference TRBV15 and TRBJ1-2, the complete variable domain reads DAMVIQNPRYQVTQFGKPVTLSCSQTLNHNVMYWYQQKSSQAPKLLFHYYDKDFNNEADTPDNFQSRRPNTSFCFLDIRSPGLGDTAMYLCATSRAIARGSDGYTFGSGTRLTVV.

V usage is TRBV6-5 and J usage is TRBJ1-2; D gene ambiguous. The germline gives CDR1 MNHEY, CDR2 SVGAGI. The CDR3 loop spans 14 amino acids. V gave up 0 bases and J gave up 6 bases, with 11 bases separating them. CDR3 coding DNA: TGTGCCAGCAGTTACTCGAACAGTCCAGATGGCTACACCTTC. Amino acids: CASSYSNSPDGYTF.

This clone was seen ten or more times. This rearrangement joins TRBV27 to TRBJ2-2; D may be TRBD1 (6 bases). CDR1 and CDR2 (germline): MNHEY, SMNVEV (reference sequence). The germline V and J ends were trimmed by 2 bases and 1 base, with 8 bases remaining between them. The CDR3 covers 15 residues. CDR3 DNA sequence: TGTGCCAGCAGTTTAACGGGACAGAACACCGGGGAGCTGTTTTTT. It yields the protein CASSLTGQNTGELFF.

This clone was detected only a few times. The rearrangement joins TRBV30 to TRBJ2-2; 10 bases match TRBD2. The germline gives CDR1 GTSNPN, CDR2 SVGIG (reference sequence). This CDR3 contains 15 residues. Trimming cost V 4 bases and J 2 bases; bases outside gene matches: 4. CDR3 sequence reads: CAWTTSGRNTGELFF. The CDR3 nucleotides read TGTGCCTGGACGACTAGCGGGCGAAACACCGGGGAGCTGTTTTTT.